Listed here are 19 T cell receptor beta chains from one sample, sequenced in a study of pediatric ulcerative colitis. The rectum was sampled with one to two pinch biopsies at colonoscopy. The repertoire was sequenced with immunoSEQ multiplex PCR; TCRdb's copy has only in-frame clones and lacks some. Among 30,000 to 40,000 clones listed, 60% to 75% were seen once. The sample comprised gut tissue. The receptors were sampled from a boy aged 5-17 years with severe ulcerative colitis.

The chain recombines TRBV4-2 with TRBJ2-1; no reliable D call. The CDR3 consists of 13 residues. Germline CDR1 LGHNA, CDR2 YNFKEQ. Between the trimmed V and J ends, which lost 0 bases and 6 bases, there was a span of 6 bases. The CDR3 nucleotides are TGTGCCAGCAGCCAAGAACAGTTCAATGAGCAGTTCTTC. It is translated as CASSQEQFNEQFF.

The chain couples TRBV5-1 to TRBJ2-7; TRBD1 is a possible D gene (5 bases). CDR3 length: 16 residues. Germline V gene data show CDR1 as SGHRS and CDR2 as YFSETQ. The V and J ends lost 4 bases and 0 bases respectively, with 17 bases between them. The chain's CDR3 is CASSPGFRGSSYEQYF. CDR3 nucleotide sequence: TGCGCCAGCAGCCCCGGTTTTAGGGGAAGCTCCTACGAGCAGTACTTC.

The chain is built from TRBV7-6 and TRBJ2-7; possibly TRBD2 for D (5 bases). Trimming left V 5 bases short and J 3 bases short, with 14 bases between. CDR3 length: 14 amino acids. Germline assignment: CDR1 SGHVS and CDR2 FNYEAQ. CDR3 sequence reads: CASSGGRMYYEQYF. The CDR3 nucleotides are TGTGCCAGCAGCGGAGGCCGAATGTACTACGAGCAGTACTTC.

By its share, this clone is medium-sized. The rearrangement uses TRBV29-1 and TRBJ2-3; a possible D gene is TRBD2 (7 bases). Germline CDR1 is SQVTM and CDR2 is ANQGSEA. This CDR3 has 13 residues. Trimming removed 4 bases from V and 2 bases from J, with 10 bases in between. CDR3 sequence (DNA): TGCAGCGTTGTGCGGGGGCCCACAGATACGCAGTATTTT. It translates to CSVVRGPTDTQYF.

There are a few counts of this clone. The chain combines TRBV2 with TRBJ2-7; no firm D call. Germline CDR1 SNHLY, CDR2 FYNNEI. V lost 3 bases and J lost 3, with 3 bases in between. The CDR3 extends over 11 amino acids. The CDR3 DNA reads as TGTGCCAGCAGTGATTTCTACGAGCAGTACTTC. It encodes CASSDFYEQYF. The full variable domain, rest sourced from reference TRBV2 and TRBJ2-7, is EPEVTQTPSHQVTQMGQEVILRCVPISNHLYFYWYRQILGQKVEFLVSFYNNEISEKSEIFDDQFSVERPDGSNFTLKIRSTKLEDSAMYFCASSDFYEQYFGPGTRLTVT.

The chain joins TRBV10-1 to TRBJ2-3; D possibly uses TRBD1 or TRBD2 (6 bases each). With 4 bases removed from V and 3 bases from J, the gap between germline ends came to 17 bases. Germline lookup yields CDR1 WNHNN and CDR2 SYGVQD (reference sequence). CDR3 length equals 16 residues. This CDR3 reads CASSVGATGATDTQYF. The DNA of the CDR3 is TGCGCCAGCAGTGTGGGAGCAACGGGGGCGACAGATACGCAGTATTTT.

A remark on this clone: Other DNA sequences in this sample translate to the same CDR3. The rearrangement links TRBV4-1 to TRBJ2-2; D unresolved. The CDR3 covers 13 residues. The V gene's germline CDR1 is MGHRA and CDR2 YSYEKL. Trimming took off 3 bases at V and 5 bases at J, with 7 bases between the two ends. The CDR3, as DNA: TGCGCCAGCAGCCAGCAAGGGACCGGGGAGCTGTTTTTT. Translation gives CASSQQGTGELFF.

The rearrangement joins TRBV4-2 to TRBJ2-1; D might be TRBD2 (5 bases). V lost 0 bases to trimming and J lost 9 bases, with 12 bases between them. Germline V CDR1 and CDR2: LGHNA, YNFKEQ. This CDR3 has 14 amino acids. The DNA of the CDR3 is TGTGCCAGCAGCCAAGATTGGGCAGGAGGTGAGCAGTTCTTC. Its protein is CASSQDWAGGEQFF.

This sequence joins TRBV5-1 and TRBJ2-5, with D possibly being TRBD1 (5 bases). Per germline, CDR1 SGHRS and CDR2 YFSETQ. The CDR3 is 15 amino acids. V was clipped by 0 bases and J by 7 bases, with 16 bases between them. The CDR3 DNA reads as TGCGCCAGCAGCTTGGCAATCGTGGGGCAGGGGACCCAGTACTTC. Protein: CASSLAIVGQGTQYF.

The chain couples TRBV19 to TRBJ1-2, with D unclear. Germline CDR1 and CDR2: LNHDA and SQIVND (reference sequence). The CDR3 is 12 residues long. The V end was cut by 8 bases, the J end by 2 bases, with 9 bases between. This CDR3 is CASAVGNYGYTF. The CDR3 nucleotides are TGTGCCAGTGCTGTCGGAAACTATGGCTACACCTTC.

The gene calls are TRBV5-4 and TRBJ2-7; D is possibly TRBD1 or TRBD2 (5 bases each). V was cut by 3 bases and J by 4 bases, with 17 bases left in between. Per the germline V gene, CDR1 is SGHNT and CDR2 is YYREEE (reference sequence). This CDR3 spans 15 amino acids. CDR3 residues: CASSSSRGSVYEQYF. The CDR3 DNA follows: TGTGCCAGCAGCTCCTCCCGGGGCTCCGTTTACGAGCAGTACTTC.

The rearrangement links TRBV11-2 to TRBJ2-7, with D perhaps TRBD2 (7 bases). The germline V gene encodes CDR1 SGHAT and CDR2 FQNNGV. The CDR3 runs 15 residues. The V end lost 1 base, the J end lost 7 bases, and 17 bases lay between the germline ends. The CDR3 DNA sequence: TGTGCCAGCAGCTTAGTAGGTGGGGGGGCTGGTGAGCAGTACTTC. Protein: CASSLVGGGAGEQYF.

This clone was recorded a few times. This CDR3 is CASSLAGQLNSPLHF. The CDR3 DNA sequence: TGTGCCAGTAGTCTCGCCGGGCAGTTAAATTCACCCCTCCACTTT. The chain joins TRBV19 to TRBJ1-6; D not resolved. Germline V gives CDR1 LNHDA, CDR2 SQIVND (reference sequence). Trimming removed 5 bases from V and 7 bases from J, with 15 bases in between. The CDR3 runs to 15 residues. Full variable domain (outside the CDR3, taken from reference TRBV19 and TRBJ1-6): DGGITQSPKYLFRKEGQNVTLSCEQNLNHDAMYWYRQDPGQGLRLIYYSQIVNDFQKGDIAEGYSVSREKKESFPLTVTSAQKNPTAFYLCASSLAGQLNSPLHFGNGTRLTVT.

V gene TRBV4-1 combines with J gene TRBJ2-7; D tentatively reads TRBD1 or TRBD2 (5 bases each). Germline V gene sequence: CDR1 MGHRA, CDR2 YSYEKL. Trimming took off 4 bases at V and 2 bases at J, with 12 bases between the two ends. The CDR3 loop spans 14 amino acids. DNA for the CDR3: TGCGCCAGCAGCCGCAGGGAAGCGGCCTACGAGCAGTACTTC. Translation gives CASSRREAAYEQYF.

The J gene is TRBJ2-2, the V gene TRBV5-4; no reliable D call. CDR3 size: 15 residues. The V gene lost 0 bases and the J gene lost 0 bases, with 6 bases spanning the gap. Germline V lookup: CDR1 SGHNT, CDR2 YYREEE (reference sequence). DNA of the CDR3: TGTGCCAGCAGCTTGGGCGCCGCGAACACCGGGGAGCTGTTTTTT. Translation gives CASSLGAANTGELFF.

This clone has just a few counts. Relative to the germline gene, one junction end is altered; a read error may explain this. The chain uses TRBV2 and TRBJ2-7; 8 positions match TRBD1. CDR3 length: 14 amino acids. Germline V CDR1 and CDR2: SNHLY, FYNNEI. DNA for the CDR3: TGTGCCAGCAGTGATGCTGGAGACAGGGGCCCTCCATTCTTC. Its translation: CASSDAGDRGPPFF.

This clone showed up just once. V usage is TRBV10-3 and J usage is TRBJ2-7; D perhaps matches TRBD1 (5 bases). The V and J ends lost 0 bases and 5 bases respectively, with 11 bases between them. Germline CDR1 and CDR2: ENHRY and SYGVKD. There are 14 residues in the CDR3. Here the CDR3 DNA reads TGTGCCATCAGTGAGTCGACAGAGGTTGACGAGCAGTACTTC. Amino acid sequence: CAISESTEVDEQYF.

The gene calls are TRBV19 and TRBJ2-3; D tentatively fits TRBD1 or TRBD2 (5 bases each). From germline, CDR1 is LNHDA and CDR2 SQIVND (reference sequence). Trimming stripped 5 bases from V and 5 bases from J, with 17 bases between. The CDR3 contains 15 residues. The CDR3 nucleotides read TGTGCCAGTAGTTACGCTAGTGGGGGTGAAGATACGCAGTATTTT. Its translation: CASSYASGGEDTQYF.

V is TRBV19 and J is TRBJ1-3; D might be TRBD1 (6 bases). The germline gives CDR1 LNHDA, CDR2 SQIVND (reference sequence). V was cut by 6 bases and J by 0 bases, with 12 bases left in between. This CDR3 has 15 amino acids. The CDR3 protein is CASSPDRTSGNTIYF. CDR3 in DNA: TGTGCCAGTAGCCCCGACAGGACCTCTGGAAACACCATATATTTT.